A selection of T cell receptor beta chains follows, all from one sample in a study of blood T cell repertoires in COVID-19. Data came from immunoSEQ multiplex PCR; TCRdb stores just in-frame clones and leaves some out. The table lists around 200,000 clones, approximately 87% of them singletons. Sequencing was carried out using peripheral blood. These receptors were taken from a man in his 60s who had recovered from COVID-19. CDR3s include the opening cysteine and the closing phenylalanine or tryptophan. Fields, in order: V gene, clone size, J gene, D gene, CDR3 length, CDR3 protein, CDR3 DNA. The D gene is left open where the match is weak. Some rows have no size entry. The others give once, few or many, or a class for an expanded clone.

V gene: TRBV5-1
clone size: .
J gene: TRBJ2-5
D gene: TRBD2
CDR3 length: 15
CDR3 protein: CASSSLSGGAETQYF
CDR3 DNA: TGCGCCAGCAGCTCCCTTAGCGGGGGGGCGGAGACCCAGTACTTC

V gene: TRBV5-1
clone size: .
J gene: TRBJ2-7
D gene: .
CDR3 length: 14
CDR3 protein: CASSLLTGSDEQYF
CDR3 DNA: TGCGCCAGCAGTCTTTTGACCGGGTCGGACGAGCAGTACTTC

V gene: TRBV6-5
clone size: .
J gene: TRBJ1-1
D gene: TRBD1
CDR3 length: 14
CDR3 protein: CASSSGTVNTEAFF
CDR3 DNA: TGTGCCAGCAGCTCCGGGACAGTGAACACTGAAGCTTTCTTT

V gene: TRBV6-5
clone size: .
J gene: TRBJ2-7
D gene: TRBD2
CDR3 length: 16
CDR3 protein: CASSSLLAGSLYEQYF
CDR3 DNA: TGTGCCAGCAGTTCCCTCCTAGCGGGAAGCCTCTACGAGCAGTACTTC

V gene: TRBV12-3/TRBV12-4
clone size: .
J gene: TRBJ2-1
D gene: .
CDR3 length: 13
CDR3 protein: CASVAGAGDEQFF
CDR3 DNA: TGTGCCAGCGTCGCGGGGGCCGGGGATGAGCAGTTCTTC

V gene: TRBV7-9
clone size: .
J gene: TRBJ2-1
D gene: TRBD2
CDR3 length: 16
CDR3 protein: CASRGDYRGAFDEQFF
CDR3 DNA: TGTGCCAGCAGGGGGGACTACCGGGGCGCCTTCGATGAGCAGTTCTTC

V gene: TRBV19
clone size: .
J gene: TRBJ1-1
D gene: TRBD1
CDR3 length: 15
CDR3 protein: CASSAGGTGVTEAFF
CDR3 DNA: TGTGCCAGTAGTGCGGGGGGGACAGGGGTGACTGAAGCTTTCTTT

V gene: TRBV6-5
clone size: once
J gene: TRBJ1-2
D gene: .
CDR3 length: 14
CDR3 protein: CASSGTTGLGGYTF
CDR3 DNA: TGTGCCAGCTCGGGGACAACCGGGCTCGGGGGCTACACCTTC

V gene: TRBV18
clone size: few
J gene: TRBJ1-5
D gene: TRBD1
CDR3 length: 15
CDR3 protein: CASSPTTGGEQPQHF
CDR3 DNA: TGTGCCAGCTCTCCAACGACAGGGGGCGAACAGCCCCAGCATTTT

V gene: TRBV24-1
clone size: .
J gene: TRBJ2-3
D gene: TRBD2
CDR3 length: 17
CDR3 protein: CATSDLRTSGSTDTQYF
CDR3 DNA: TGTGCCACCAGTGACCTACGGACTAGCGGGAGCACAGATACGCAGTATTTT

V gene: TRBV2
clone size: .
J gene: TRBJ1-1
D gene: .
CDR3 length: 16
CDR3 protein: CASSVKISGGGTEAFF
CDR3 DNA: TGTGCCAGCAGTGTTAAGATTTCAGGAGGAGGCACTGAAGCTTTCTTT